These T cell receptor beta chains were read from a single sample in a study of blood T cell repertoires in COVID-19. TCRdb's table, derived via immunoSEQ multiplex PCR, lists solely in-frame clones and lacks some. Of fewer than 350,000 clones listed, around 90% were seen once; the top ten hold under 7%. The sequenced material came from peripheral blood. These receptors were collected from a woman aged 30 to 39 with COVID-19, enrolled during active disease. CDR3s include the opening cysteine and the closing phenylalanine or tryptophan. A D gene is named only where the DNA matches it firmly. Size values are once, few and many counts, or a class for expanded clones, and some rows have none.

>TRBV7-8|TRBD2|TRBJ2-5|-
CASSSTLNSGIGETQYF
TGTGCCAGCAGCTCGACCCTCAATAGCGGGATCGGTGAGACCCAGTACTTC
>TRBV5-6|-|TRBJ2-3|-
CASSSTRRVVTDTQYF
TGTGCCAGCAGCTCGACCCGGAGAGTGGTAACAGATACGCAGTATTTT
>TRBV19|-|TRBJ1-5|once
CASTPDSHGVQPQHF
TGTGCCAGTACTCCGGACAGTCACGGGGTCCAGCCCCAGCATTTT
>TRBV7-6|-|TRBJ2-3|-
CASSFTEKDTQYF
TGTGCCAGCAGCTTTACTGAGAAAGATACGCAGTATTTT
>TRBV6-5|TRBD1|TRBJ1-2|-
CASKLPGTGGGYTF
TGTGCCAGCAAGCTCCCAGGGACAGGGGGTGGCTACACCTTC
>TRBV5-1|TRBD1|TRBJ1-4|-
CASSLGGQGREKLFF
TGCGCCAGCAGCTTGGGGGGACAGGGGCGCGAAAAACTGTTTTTT
>TRBV5-4|-|TRBJ2-2|-
CASSFMQGGTGELFF
TGTGCCAGCAGCTTCATGCAGGGGGGCACCGGGGAGCTGTTTTTT
>TRBV2|TRBD1|TRBJ1-6|-
CASWWTGYNSPLHF
TGTGCCAGCTGGTGGACAGGGTATAATTCACCCCTCCACTTT
>TRBV5-1|-|TRBJ1-3|few
CASSLFSGESTIYF
TGCGCCAGCAGCTTGTTCAGCGGGGAATCCACCATATATTTT
>TRBV30|-|TRBJ2-5|-
CAWSVLGAETQYF
TGTGCCTGGAGTGTACTAGGAGCAGAGACCCAGTACTTC
>TRBV6-2/TRBV6-3|TRBD2|TRBJ2-5|-
CASSSGRARWEETQYF
TGTGCCAGCAGTAGCGGGAGGGCCCGGTGGGAAGAGACCCAGTACTTC
>TRBV11-2|TRBD1|TRBJ2-5|-
CASSLWDRGEETQYF
TGTGCCAGCAGCTTATGGGACAGGGGGGAAGAGACCCAGTACTTC
>TRBV6-6|TRBD1|TRBJ1-5|-
CASNDRGLEQPQHF
TGTGCCAGCAACGACAGGGGGCTCGAACAGCCCCAGCATTTT
>TRBV2|TRBD1|TRBJ1-4|-
CASTRTGGNEKLFF
TGTGCCAGCACCAGGACAGGGGGTAATGAAAAACTGTTTTTT
>TRBV28|TRBD2|TRBJ2-3|once
CASSSPSGDSTDTQYF
TGTGCCAGCAGTTCCCCTAGCGGAGATAGCACAGATACGCAGTATTTT
>TRBV11-3|-|TRBJ1-3|-
CASSLSSRNTIYF
TGTGCCAGCAGCTTAAGTAGTCGAAACACCATATATTTT
>TRBV29-1|-|TRBJ1-2|-
CSVASYGYTF
TGCAGCGTCGCGAGCTATGGCTACACCTTC
>TRBV19|-|TRBJ1-2|-
CASSTSTPTGGYTF
TGTGCCAGTAGTACCTCGACACCAACCGGTGGCTACACCTTC
>TRBV18|TRBD2|TRBJ2-3|-
CASSLRTSGSADTQYF
TGTGCCAGCTCACTAAGGACTAGCGGGAGTGCAGATACGCAGTATTTT
>TRBV7-2|-|TRBJ2-3|-
CASSYGVSTDTQYF
TGTGCCAGCAGCTATGGAGTATCCACAGATACGCAGTATTTT
>TRBV6-6|TRBD2|TRBJ2-3|-
CASSLGLSGGADTQYF
TGTGCCAGCAGTTTAGGGCTTAGCGGGGGAGCGGATACGCAGTATTTT
>TRBV27|TRBD2|TRBJ2-2|-
CASTPLAGAAGELFF
TGTGCCAGCACGCCACTAGCGGGAGCGGCCGGGGAGCTGTTTTTT
>TRBV5-6|TRBD2|TRBJ2-2|-
CASSLRLAGVTGELFF
TGTGCCAGCAGCTTGCGACTAGCGGGAGTCACCGGGGAGCTGTTTTTT
>TRBV7-2|TRBD1|TRBJ1-1|-
CASSDRQGGDTEAFF
TGTGCCAGCAGCGATAGACAGGGGGGGGACACTGAAGCTTTCTTT
>TRBV28|TRBD2|TRBJ2-1|-
CASSVRLAPSSYNEQFF
TGTGCCAGCAGTGTTAGACTAGCCCCAAGCTCCTACAATGAGCAGTTCTTC
>TRBV29-1|-|TRBJ1-5|-
CSVDARDQPQHF
TGCAGCGTTGACGCGAGGGATCAGCCCCAGCATTTT
>TRBV7-2|-|TRBJ2-7|-
CASTPGSGQSAEQYF
TGTGCCAGCACCCCTGGGTCCGGACAGTCTGCCGAGCAGTACTTC
>TRBV2|-|TRBJ2-6|few
CASSWGTWTTEVSGANVLTF
TGTGCCAGCAGTTGGGGGACTTGGACTACCGAGGTCTCTGGGGCCAACGTCCTGACTTTC
>TRBV18|-|TRBJ1-5|-
CASSPPQGSNQPQHF
TGTGCCAGCTCACCTCCTCAGGGGAGCAATCAGCCCCAGCATTTT
>TRBV4-1|TRBD1|TRBJ1-5|-
CASSQEFHQGANNQPQHF
TGCGCCAGCAGCCAAGAGTTTCACCAGGGGGCGAACAATCAGCCCCAGCATTTT
>TRBV6-6|-|TRBJ1-5|-
CASSYDPTSAQHF
TGTGCCAGCAGTTACGATCCCACTTCTGCCCAGCATTTT